What follows describes a single TCR beta chain. From germline, CDR1 is LNHDA and CDR2 SQIVND (reference sequence). The germline V and J ends were trimmed by 3 bases and 4 bases, with 13 bases remaining between them. The CDR3 sequence is 15 residues long. Original methodology: How many nucleated cells were present was estimated from reference gene primer amplification. Generated by immunoSEQ multiplex PCR, the TCRdb table keeps only in-frame clones and is missing some. V and J calls and clone size come straight from that table; D and trimming were deduced from the DNA. The sample has approximately 10,000 clones; approximately 86% are singletons. This specimen belongs to a study of blood T cell repertoires in COVID-19. Background on the study: The United States, Italy and Spain provided the acute and convalescent COVID-19 samples.

This sequence originates from a human donor with active COVID-19. The donor label of this sample is uncertain. The chain couples TRBV19 to TRBJ2-1, with D possibly matching TRBD2 (6 bases). The sample comprised peripheral blood. This CDR3 is CASSINGDSYNEQFF. CDR3 nucleotide sequence: TGTGCCAGTAGTATCAACGGGGACTCGTACAATGAGCAGTTCTTC.